The clone carrying this T cell receptor (beta chain) was found a few times. Antigen unknown. Sequence at one end of the junction differs from germline and may be a read error. This CDR3 contains 17 residues. Germline lookup yields CDR1 MDHEN and CDR2 SYDVKM. This sample is part of a study of metastatic and nonmetastatic thyroid tumors. Overall study: Malignant thyroid and benign thyroid patients provided blood and tumor or nodule tissue whose repertoires were compared. The study's findings and limits: Reported TCR beta diversity, measured in blood and tumor, was significantly higher for malignant thyroid tumors than for benign nodules.

No treatment of any kind had been given to any patient before thyroid surgery. Authors' analysis steps: A distant-metastasis classifier for papillary thyroid cancer was built using CDR3 differences across clinicopathological groups. TCRdb re-processed the PCR reads through MiXCR. The V and J calls were determined by TCRdb, not by the authors. Among roughly 15,000 clones, around 25% were seen once, and the ten largest hold 11%. Specimen: tumor tissue. The clonotype originates from a female donor with papillary thyroid cancer or a benign thyroid nodule (not recorded which). Some clones in this sample may be carry-over from other donors' samples. This chain connects TRBV28 to TRBJ2-6, with 7 bases that match TRBD1. The CDR3 region has the DNA TGTTCCAGCAGCCCGTCCCGGGACAGCTCTGTGGCCAACGTCCTGACTTTC. It translates to CSSSPSRDSSVANVLTF.